This T cell receptor (beta chain) is drawn from a study of T cell repertoires in cytomegalovirus infection. For the study at large: It was the public TCR beta signatures that indicated both CMV infection and matching HLA type.

TCRdb re-analysed the reads in MiXCR, keeping a single row per CDR3 protein. This sample carries hundreds of thousands of distinct CDR3 sequences, 25% to 40% of them seen once, and the ten largest clones take roughly an eighth. This clonotype was recorded a few times. Its antigen is not identified. Study-wide results and limits: Pooled public TCR beta family frequency picked out CMV carriers with the relevant HLA. Ex vivo responses were dominated by HLA-C-restricted CMV-specific TCR beta clonotypes.

Trimming took off 1 base at V and 1 base at J, with 5 bases between the two ends. The CDR3 covers 15 residues. From germline, CDR1 is KGHSH and CDR2 LQKENI. The receptor was derived from a human donor in good health (CMV status not recorded). Some clones in this sample may be carry-over from other donors' samples. V and J are TRBV18 and TRBJ2-6; D is undetermined. Sequencing input: PBMCs. CDR3 nucleotides: TGTGCCAGCTCACCACAGATTTCTGGGGCCAACGTCCTGACTTTC. Translated, it gives CASSPQISGANVLTF.